A selection of T cell receptor beta chains follows, all from one sample in a study of shared clonotypes between healthy human individuals. Using immunoSEQ multiplex PCR, the repertoire was profiled, and TCRdb retains in-frame clones only, with some absent. Seen here are some 1,900,000 clones, about 95% observed once, and the top ten hold roughly 1%. Sequenced: naive CD8+ T cells sorted from blood. These receptor sequences come from a man aged 18 to 35 in good health. Each CDR3 is given with its conserved first and last residue. D genes are given only for firm matches.

j_call,d_call,cdr3_length,v_call,cdr3_nt,cdr3_aa
TRBJ2-1,NA,11,TRBV20-1,TGCGCCTGGAGCTCCTACAATGAGCAGTTCTTC,CAWSSYNEQFF
TRBJ1-4,NA,15,TRBV5-1,TGCGCCAGCAGCAGCACGGGACTGGGTAATGAAAAACTGTTTTTT,CASSSTGLGNEKLFF
TRBJ1-4,NA,14,TRBV5-4,TGTGCCAGCAGCTTTGCGGGATCATATGAAAAACTGTTTTTT,CASSFAGSYEKLFF
TRBJ2-7,NA,14,TRBV19,TGTGCCAGTAGTACCGAGGACAACTCCTACGAGCAGTACTTC,CASSTEDNSYEQYF
TRBJ2-7,NA,13,TRBV5-6,TGTGCCAGCAGCTTGGGGGGACATCTCGAGCAGTACTTC,CASSLGGHLEQYF
TRBJ2-1,TRBD2,17,TRBV7-2,TGTGCCAGCAGCTTTCCCCTGTGGCGGGAGGGGAACAATGAGCAGTTCTTC,CASSFPLWREGNNEQFF
TRBJ2-2,NA,13,TRBV28,TGTGCCAGCAGTTCTTGGAACACCGGGGAGCTGTTTTTT,CASSSWNTGELFF
TRBJ1-3,TRBD1,24,TRBV19,TGTGCCAGTAGTATACGAAGAATTCTGGGGGACAGGGGGCTTTCGAGTTCTTCTGGAAACACCATATATTTT,CASSIRRILGDRGLSSSSGNTIYF
TRBJ2-1,TRBD2,15,TRBV2,TGTGCCAGCAGTGAAGCCCAGCGGGAGGTCAATGAGCAGTTCTTC,CASSEAQREVNEQFF
TRBJ2-7,TRBD2,14,TRBV2,TGTGCCAGCAGTGGCCGGGGGGGCGCATACGAGCAGTACTTC,CASSGRGGAYEQYF
TRBJ1-5,NA,14,TRBV10-2,TGCGCCAGCAGCGCTTGGGTTGGAGATCAGCCCCAGCATTTT,CASSAWVGDQPQHF
TRBJ2-7,NA,15,TRBV9,TGTGCCAGCAGCGTAGCTCCGGGCACCCTCTACGAGCAGTACTTC,CASSVAPGTLYEQYF
TRBJ2-7,NA,13,TRBV29-1,TGCAGCGTTGGTGGCCAGGTCGGGGACGAGCAGTACTTC,CSVGGQVGDEQYF
TRBJ1-1,NA,15,TRBV6-1,TGTGCCAGCAGTGAAGAGGGAACTTTGAACACTGAAGCTTTCTTT,CASSEEGTLNTEAFF
TRBJ1-1,NA,14,TRBV5-4,TGTGCCAGCAGCTTTGTAGGGAGCGACGGTCCAGCTTTCTTT,CASSFVGSDGPAFF